This T cell receptor (beta chain) appears in the sequencing data of a study of control samples from healthy donors and cancer patients. V was trimmed by 7 bases and J by 4 bases, leaving 14 bases between them. Germline CDR1 WSHSY, CDR2 SAAADI. The CDR3 runs to 14 residues. Using immunoSEQ multiplex PCR, the repertoire was profiled, and TCRdb retains in-frame clones only, with some absent. The sample records 150,000 to 200,000 clones, 80% to 90% being singletons. The sequence came from a young man in good health. The genes are TRBV10-2 and TRBJ2-1, with D uncertain. Material: blood. The CDR3 protein is CASTREGGYNEQFF. CDR3 DNA: TGCGCCAGCACCCGAGAAGGCGGTTACAATGAGCAGTTCTTC.